The 14 T cell receptor beta chains reported below all come from one sample, sequenced in a study of blood T cell repertoires in COVID-19. Clones were sequenced by immunoSEQ multiplex PCR, and TCRdb holds only the in-frame ones, with some missing. The sample shows more than 250,000 clones, around 85% of them seen only once. Material: peripheral blood. Every receptor here comes from a man aged 50-59 years with active or convalescent COVID-19.

The V and J genes are TRBV6-5 and TRBJ2-1; 9 positions match TRBD1. This CDR3 region has 15 residues. J lost 4 bases, V lost 6 bases, and 7 bases had no gene match. Per the germline V gene, CDR1 is MNHEY and CDR2 is SVGAGI. CDR3 in amino acids: CASSATGGPYNEQFF. CDR3 in DNA: TGTGCCAGCAGCGCGACAGGGGGACCATACAATGAGCAGTTCTTC.

The rearrangement links TRBV9 to TRBJ1-1; 7 bases line up with TRBD1. The V and J ends lost 1 base and 4 bases, in that order; junction bases with no gene match: 4. The length of the CDR3 is 14 residues. Per germline, CDR1 SGDLS and CDR2 YYNGEE. CDR3 DNA: TGTGCCAGCAGCGTAACGGACAGGAGCACTGAAGCTTTCTTT. This encodes CASSVTDRSTEAFF. The variable domain in full, with the rest retrieved from reference TRBV9 and TRBJ1-1, is DSGVTQTPKHLITATGQRVTLRCSPRSGDLSVYWYQQSLDQGLQFLIQYYNGEERAKGNILERFSAQQFPDLHSELNLSSLELGDSALYFCASSVTDRSTEAFFGQGTRLTVV.

The gene calls are TRBV4-2 and TRBJ2-1; perhaps TRBD2 as D (6 bases). V gave up 4 bases and J gave up 1 base, with 17 bases separating them. In germline, CDR1 is LGHNA, CDR2 YNFKEQ. This CDR3 is 17 amino acids long. CDR3 loop: CASSPRGAGYSYNEQFF. DNA of the CDR3: TGTGCCAGCAGCCCCCGAGGGGCGGGATATTCCTACAATGAGCAGTTCTTC.

This chain's CDR3 is CASSLVPGTAEKLFF. The CDR3, as DNA: TGTGCCAGCAGCTTAGTCCCCGGGACAGCTGAAAAACTGTTTTTT. J is TRBJ1-4 and V is TRBV7-2, with 7 bases that match TRBD1. J was trimmed by 7 bases and V by 1 base; bases with no gene match: 6. Germline V gene lookup returns CDR1 SGHTA and CDR2 FQGNSA. This CDR3 spans 15 amino acids.

This rearrangement joins TRBV2 to TRBJ2-7, with 10 bases lining up with TRBD2. The V gene's germline CDR1 is SNHLY and CDR2 FYNNEI. The V and J ends lost 3 bases and 7 bases, in that order; junction bases with no gene match: 15. This CDR3 region has 17 residues. Written as DNA, the CDR3 is TGTGCCAGCAGTGATGGGCTCCGGCCCACTAGCGGGATTGAGCAGTACTTC. This codes for CASSDGLRPTSGIEQYF.

The chain is built from TRBV24-1 and TRBJ1-5, with D perhaps matching TRBD1 (6 bases). Germline V gene lookup returns CDR1 KGHDR and CDR2 SFDVKD. V gave up 3 bases and J gave up 5 bases, with 13 bases separating them. This CDR3 contains 15 residues. The CDR3 DNA reads TGTGCCACCAGTGATCCCGGACAGCCGTATCAGCCCCAGCATTTT. Translation: CATSDPGQPYQPQHF.

The chain recombines TRBV7-8 with TRBJ2-7; D might be TRBD2 (6 bases). The CDR3 sequence is 13 residues long. Deletions cut 0 bases from V and 7 bases from J, with 10 bases between. The germline CDR1 and CDR2 sequences are SGHVS and FQNEAQ. CDR3 protein: CASSLAEGLEQYF. CDR3 DNA sequence: TGTGCCAGCAGCTTAGCGGAGGGTTTGGAGCAGTACTTC. Based on the CDR3 plus reference TRBV7-8 and TRBJ2-7, the full variable domain is GAGVSQSPRYKVAKRGQDVALRCDPISGHVSLFWYQQALGQGPEFLTYFQNEAQLDKSGLPSDRFFAERPEGSVSTLKIQRTQQEDSAVYLCASSLAEGLEQYFGPGTRLTVT.

A remark on this clone: At one end, the junction sequence differs from germline, possibly due to a read error. This rearrangement joins TRBV25-1 to TRBJ2-3; 9 nucleotides match TRBD2. Looked up from germline, CDR1 is MGHDK and CDR2 is SYGVNS. This CDR3 has 14 residues. The chain's CDR3 is CASSVTSGTDTQYF. The CDR3 bases are TGTGCCAGCAGTGTGACTAGCGGCACGGATACGCAGTATTTT.

This clone was detected only once. The gene calls are TRBV19 and TRBJ2-1, with D perhaps matching TRBD1 (5 bases). V shed 5 bases and J shed 11 bases, with 13 bases lying between them. The CDR3 runs to 12 residues. Germline values: CDR1 LNHDA, CDR2 SQIVND (reference sequence). The chain's CDR3 is CASSQGQGKQFF. The CDR3 nucleotides read TGTGCCAGTAGTCAGGGTCAAGGGAAGCAGTTCTTC.

This chain connects TRBV5-5 to TRBJ2-6; no clear D gene. Trimming cost V 9 bases and J 0 bases, with 10 bases left between them. CDR1 and CDR2 from the germline V gene are SGHKS and YYEKEE (reference sequence). This CDR3 is built from 14 residues. The CDR3 protein is CATKQVSGANVLTF. The DNA for the CDR3 is TGTGCCACCAAACAAGTCTCTGGGGCCAACGTCCTGACTTTC.

V and J are TRBV9 and TRBJ2-7; TRBD1 agrees at 9 bases. Germline V gene data show CDR1 as SGDLS and CDR2 as YYNGEE. The V gene end was trimmed by 5 bases and the J gene end by 4 bases; junction bases not matched to a gene: 7. This CDR3 is 14 amino acids long. DNA for the CDR3: TGTGCCAGCAGTCCGGAACAGGGGGCTTACGAGCAGTACTTC. Translation: CASSPEQGAYEQYF.

The CDR3 spells CASSRRSGPLPEAFF. The CDR3 DNA reads TGTGCCAGTAGCCGACGCTCGGGTCCCTTGCCGGAAGCTTTCTTT. The chain joins TRBV19 to TRBJ1-1; D uncertain. The germline V gene has CDR1 LNHDA and CDR2 SQIVND (reference sequence). With 6 bases removed from V and 8 bases from J, the gap between germline ends came to 22 bases. The CDR3 runs to 15 residues. The entire variable domain, with the rest obtained from reference TRBV19 and TRBJ1-1, is as follows: DGGITQSPKYLFRKEGQNVTLSCEQNLNHDAMYWYRQDPGQGLRLIYYSQIVNDFQKGDIAEGYSVSREKKESFPLTVTSAQKNPTAFYLCASSRRSGPLPEAFFGQGTRLTVV.

The V call is TRBV7-3, the J call TRBJ2-1; D not resolved. Trimming shortened V by 5 bases and J by 3 bases, and 8 bases separated the two germline ends. This CDR3 spans 13 amino acids. Per germline, CDR1 SGHTA and CDR2 FQGTGA. The CDR3 DNA reads as TGTGCCAGCAGCCCGACATACTACAATGAGCAGTTCTTC. It translates to CASSPTYYNEQFF.

V is TRBV15 and J is TRBJ1-2; possibly TRBD1 for D (6 bases). The germline V gene has CDR1 LNHNV and CDR2 YYDKDF (reference sequence). The CDR3 has 15 residues. Trimming cost V 6 bases and J 3 bases, with 17 bases left between them. The CDR3 is CATRDRRGGDYGYTF. Here the CDR3 DNA reads TGTGCCACCAGAGACCGCAGAGGGGGTGACTATGGCTACACCTTC.